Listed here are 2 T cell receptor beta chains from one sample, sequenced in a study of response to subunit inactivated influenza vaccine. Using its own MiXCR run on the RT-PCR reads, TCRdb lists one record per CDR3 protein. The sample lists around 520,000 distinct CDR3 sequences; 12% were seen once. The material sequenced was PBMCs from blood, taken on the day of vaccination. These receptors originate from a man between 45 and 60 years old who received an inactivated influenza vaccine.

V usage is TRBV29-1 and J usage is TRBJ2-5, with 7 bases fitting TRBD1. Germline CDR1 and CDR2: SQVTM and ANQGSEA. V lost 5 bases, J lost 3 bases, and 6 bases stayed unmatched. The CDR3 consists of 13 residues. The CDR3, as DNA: TGCAGCGTTTCCGGGACAGTAAAAGAGACCCAGTACTTC. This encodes CSVSGTVKETQYF.

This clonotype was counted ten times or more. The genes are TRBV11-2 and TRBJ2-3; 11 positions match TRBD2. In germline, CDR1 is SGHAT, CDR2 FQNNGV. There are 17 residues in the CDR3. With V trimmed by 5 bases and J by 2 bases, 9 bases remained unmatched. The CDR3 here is CASSRISGRAFTDTQYF. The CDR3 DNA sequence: TGTGCCAGCAGCAGAATTAGCGGGAGGGCCTTCACAGATACGCAGTATTTT.